Listed below are T cell receptor beta chains from one sample, sequenced in a study of blood T cell repertoires in COVID-19. The assay was immunoSEQ multiplex PCR, and TCRdb's table has in-frame clones only and misses some. The repertoire holds just under 350,000 clones, about 90% seen once, with under 3.5% in the top ten. Sequenced input: peripheral blood. These receptors came from a woman in her late teens or twenties who had recovered from COVID-19. Each CDR3 is given with its conserved first and last residue. The D gene is left open where the match is weak.

TRBD1	TRBV6-2/TRBV6-3	TRBJ2-5	CASSPWDRRETQYF	TGTGCCAGCAGCCCGTGGGACAGGCGGGAGACCCAGTACTTC
.	TRBV14	TRBJ1-4	CASSQVLYEKLFF	TGTGCCAGCAGCCAAGTCCTCTACGAAAAACTGTTTTTT
.	TRBV14	TRBJ1-2	CASSQSRGDHYGYTF	TGTGCCAGCAGCCAGTCCAGGGGCGACCACTATGGCTACACCTTC
TRBD1	TRBV4-3	TRBJ1-2	CASSQGAGGYYGYTF	TGCGCCAGCAGCCAAGGGGCAGGGGGCTACTATGGCTACACCTTC
TRBD2	TRBV10-3	TRBJ2-4	CAISGGRGNIQYF	TGTGCCATCAGTGGCGGGAGGGGAAACATTCAGTACTTC
.	TRBV11-2	TRBJ2-5	CASSPTVGVETQYF	TGTGCCAGCAGCCCTACGGTCGGAGTAGAGACCCAGTACTTC
TRBD1	TRBV29-1	TRBJ1-1	CSAVGTGNTEAFF	TGCAGCGCTGTCGGGACAGGGAACACTGAAGCTTTCTTT
.	TRBV6-5	TRBJ2-1	CASSYSETGNKQFF	TGTGCCAGCAGTTACTCCGAGACAGGTAATAAGCAGTTCTTC
TRBD2	TRBV18	TRBJ2-1	CASSGLAGVANEQFF	TGTGCCAGCTCAGGACTAGCGGGAGTGGCCAATGAGCAGTTCTTC
TRBD2	TRBV10-2	TRBJ2-5	CATRGGQETQYF	TGCGCCACCCGGGGGGGGCAAGAGACCCAGTACTTC
.	TRBV5-1	TRBJ2-5	CASSFNRARETQYF	TGCGCCAGCAGCTTCAACAGGGCCCGGGAGACCCAGTACTTC